Listed below are T cell receptor beta chains from one sample, sequenced in a study of blood T cell repertoires in COVID-19. Some clones are missing from TCRdb's copy, which holds only in-frame ones; the method was immunoSEQ multiplex PCR. The sample includes about 310,000 clones, approximately 90% of them seen just once. The material sequenced was peripheral blood. All receptors come from a man younger than 35 with active or convalescent COVID-19. CDR3s include the opening cysteine and the closing phenylalanine or tryptophan. The order of the fields is J gene, D gene, clone size, V gene, CDR3 protein, CDR3 DNA. A D gene is named only where the DNA matches it firmly. Where a row states a size, it is once, few, many or the class of an expanded clone; other rows omit it.

>TRBJ1-6|NA|NA|TRBV3-1/TRBV3-2
CASSQSRPSRVNSPLHF
TGTGCCAGCAGCCAAAGCAGACCCTCGCGGGTAAATTCACCCCTCCACTTT
>TRBJ1-1|NA|NA|TRBV9
CASSVATREKAFF
TGTGCCAGCAGCGTAGCTACGAGGGAAAAAGCTTTCTTT
>TRBJ2-1|NA|NA|TRBV10-2
CASSESAGKIYNEQFF
TGCGCCAGCAGTGAGTCCGCGGGGAAGATCTACAATGAGCAGTTCTTC
>TRBJ2-1|NA|NA|TRBV6-6
CASSLGQLNEQFF
TGTGCCAGCAGTCTAGGACAGCTCAATGAGCAGTTCTTC
>TRBJ2-1|NA|once|TRBV4-3
CASSQLNNEQFF
TGCGCCAGCAGCCAGCTAAACAATGAGCAGTTCTTC
>TRBJ2-1|NA|NA|TRBV12-3/TRBV12-4
CASSFSNEQFF
TGTGCCAGCAGTTTTTCGAATGAGCAGTTCTTC
>TRBJ2-1|TRBD2|NA|TRBV7-9
CASSSSGSLFYEQFF
TGTGCCAGCAGCTCTAGCGGGAGTCTTTTCTATGAGCAGTTCTTC
>TRBJ2-3|NA|NA|TRBV4-1
CASSQDRGGTDSTDTQYF
TGCGCCAGCAGCCAAGATCGGGGAGGCACAGACTCCACAGATACGCAGTATTTT
>TRBJ1-6|NA|NA|TRBV3-1/TRBV3-2
CASRGSYNSPLHF
TGTGCCAGCCGGGGCTCCTATAATTCACCCCTCCACTTT
>TRBJ1-4|NA|NA|TRBV15
CATSRDQDATNEKLFF
TGTGCCACCAGCAGAGACCAGGATGCAACTAATGAAAAACTGTTTTTT
>TRBJ2-7|NA|once|TRBV6-5
CASSPPGIHEQYF
TGTGCCAGCAGTCCCCCAGGCATCCACGAGCAGTACTTC
>TRBJ2-3|NA|once|TRBV5-1
CASSVRDRVADTQYF
TGCGCCAGCAGTGTCAGGGATAGGGTAGCAGATACGCAGTATTTT
>TRBJ2-5|NA|NA|TRBV6-5
CASRTAGTQYF
TGTGCCAGCAGGACGGCGGGGACCCAGTACTTC
>TRBJ2-1|NA|NA|TRBV7-7
CASSLGRLPPVNEQFF
TGTGCCAGCAGCTTAGGCAGACTTCCTCCGGTCAATGAGCAGTTCTTC
>TRBJ2-1|NA|NA|TRBV5-1
CASSPGGFTYNEQFF
TGCGCCAGCAGCCCAGGAGGTTTCACCTACAATGAGCAGTTCTTC
>TRBJ2-2|TRBD1|many|TRBV24-1
CATSGTGDTGELFF
TGTGCCACCAGTGGGACAGGGGACACCGGGGAGCTGTTTTTT
>TRBJ2-1|TRBD2|NA|TRBV9
CASSGGLAGSNEQFF
TGTGCCAGCAGCGGGGGACTAGCGGGCAGCAATGAGCAGTTCTTC
>TRBJ2-7|NA|NA|TRBV3-1/TRBV3-2
CASSQEPAGYYYEQYF
TGTGCCAGCAGCCAAGAGCCAGCGGGCTACTACTACGAGCAGTACTTC
>TRBJ2-1|TRBD2|NA|TRBV6-1
CASSEEAGGPINEQFF
TGTGCCAGCAGTGAAGAGGCGGGGGGGCCGATTAATGAGCAGTTCTTC
>TRBJ2-1|TRBD1|NA|TRBV5-1
CASSLPSTGVMNEQFF
TGCGCCAGCAGCTTGCCCTCGACAGGGGTGATGAATGAGCAGTTCTTC
>TRBJ1-6|NA|NA|TRBV6-2/TRBV6-3
CASSPVMREGYNSPLHF
TGTGCCAGCAGCCCTGTTATGAGGGAGGGGTATAATTCACCCCTCCACTTT
>TRBJ2-3|TRBD2|NA|TRBV5-1
CASSLVAGGRTDTQYF
TGCGCCAGCAGCTTGGTAGCGGGGGGCCGTACAGATACGCAGTATTTT
>TRBJ2-1|TRBD1|NA|TRBV13
CASSSGQVSNEQFF
TGTGCCAGCAGCTCGGGACAGGTGTCCAATGAGCAGTTCTTC
>TRBJ2-6|TRBD1|NA|TRBV18
CASSQGTGTSGANVLTF
TGTGCCAGCTCACAAGGGACAGGAACATCTGGGGCCAACGTCCTGACTTTC
>TRBJ1-1|NA|few|TRBV25-1
CASSGGGYAFF
TGTGCCAGCAGTGGGGGGGGTTATGCTTTCTTT
>TRBJ1-2|TRBD1|NA|TRBV11-2
CASSSTGNGYTF
TGTGCCAGCAGCTCGACAGGGAATGGCTACACCTTC
>TRBJ1-2|TRBD1|NA|TRBV4-3
CASSQYRGRDFHGYTF
TGCGCCAGCAGCCAATACAGGGGGCGCGATTTTCATGGCTACACCTTC
>TRBJ1-2|NA|NA|TRBV7-2
CASSLYGDGYTF
TGTGCCAGCAGCTTATACGGGGATGGCTACACCTTC
>TRBJ1-4|NA|NA|TRBV7-2
CASSFTGMWDEKLFF
TGTGCCAGCAGCTTCACAGGGATGTGGGATGAAAAACTGTTTTTT
>TRBJ1-2|TRBD1|NA|TRBV28
CASSFPDRGTNYGYTF
TGTGCCAGCAGTTTCCCGGACAGGGGGACTAACTATGGCTACACCTTC
>TRBJ2-1|TRBD1|once|TRBV5-1
CATRQGGMEQFF
TGCGCCACCAGACAGGGGGGCATGGAGCAGTTCTTC
>TRBJ2-1|NA|NA|TRBV12-3/TRBV12-4
CASSLYRGEQFF
TGTGCCAGCAGTTTATACCGGGGTGAGCAGTTCTTC
>TRBJ2-1|NA|NA|TRBV27
CASSLRGDGRLSYNEQFF
TGTGCCAGCAGTTTACGTGGTGACGGGAGACTATCTTACAATGAACAGTTCTTC
>TRBJ1-5|NA|NA|TRBV27
CASSLGQGGGNQPQHF
TGTGCCAGCAGTTTGGGGCAGGGCGGGGGCAATCAGCCCCAGCATTTT
>TRBJ2-2|TRBD1|NA|TRBV18
CASSPDRVDGELFF
TGTGCCAGCTCGCCCGACAGGGTGGACGGGGAGCTGTTTTTT
>TRBJ2-5|NA|NA|TRBV28
CASGTRGWALRETQYF
TGTGCCAGCGGAACGAGGGGGTGGGCCCTGAGGGAGACCCAGTACTTC
>TRBJ2-7|NA|once|TRBV27
CASSLSWAGPPHYEQYF
TGTGCCAGCAGTTTGTCATGGGCGGGTCCCCCCCACTACGAGCAGTACTTC
>TRBJ1-3|NA|NA|TRBV3-1/TRBV3-2
CASSPATSTGYGNTIYF
TGTGCCAGCAGCCCGGCGACGTCTACGGGTTACGGAAACACCATATATTTT
>TRBJ1-5|NA|NA|TRBV11-2
CASSPIGGVGQPQHF
TGTGCCAGCAGCCCAATCGGGGGGGTGGGTCAGCCCCAGCATTTT
>TRBJ2-3|NA|NA|TRBV4-1
CASSPTLRDTQYF
TGCGCCAGCAGCCCCACCTTGAGAGATACGCAGTATTTT
>TRBJ1-4|TRBD1|NA|TRBV28
CASRRDSNEKLFF
TGTGCCAGCAGGCGGGACAGTAATGAAAAACTGTTTTTT
>TRBJ1-2|NA|NA|TRBV2
CASRQTQAYGYTF
TGTGCCAGCAGACAGACCCAGGCCTATGGCTACACCTTC
>TRBJ2-3|NA|NA|TRBV10-2
CASIERVHTDTQYF
TGCGCCAGCATCGAGCGGGTGCACACAGATACGCAGTATTTT
>TRBJ1-3|NA|NA|TRBV4-3
CASSPRGSQTSGNTIYF
TGCGCCAGCAGCCCAAGGGGGTCGCAGACCTCTGGAAACACCATATATTTT
>TRBJ2-5|TRBD2|NA|TRBV7-9
CASSGRLAPETQYF
TGTGCCAGCAGCGGCCGACTAGCTCCGGAGACCCAGTACTTC
>TRBJ2-1|NA|few|TRBV6-4
CASSDGGSPYNEQFF
TGTGCCAGCAGTGACGGGGGGAGCCCCTACAATGAGCAGTTCTTC
>TRBJ2-2|NA|NA|TRBV7-8
CASSLSQGRPTGELFF
TGTGCCAGCAGCTTATCCCAGGGGCGACCCACCGGGGAGCTGTTTTTT
>TRBJ2-1|NA|once|TRBV5-1
CASSFLTPDNEQFF
TGCGCCAGCAGCTTTTTGACTCCGGACAATGAGCAGTTCTTC
>TRBJ1-5|NA|NA|TRBV27
CASSLGQLNQPQHF
TGTGCCAGCAGTTTAGGACAGCTCAATCAGCCCCAGCATTTT
>TRBJ2-1|TRBD1|NA|TRBV5-1
CASSLAGDSYNEQFF
TGCGCCAGCAGCTTGGCCGGGGACAGCTACAATGAGCAGTTCTTC
>TRBJ2-7|NA|NA|TRBV10-1
CASSESLGPLTSYEQYF
TGCGCCAGCAGTGAGTCCCTTGGGCCCCTAACGTCCTACGAGCAGTACTTC